These T cell receptor beta chains were read from a single sample in a study of shared clonotypes between healthy human individuals. Here immunoSEQ multiplex PCR was the method, and the copy in TCRdb shows in-frame clones only, minus some. Here the sample spans 2 million to 2.5 million clones, approximately 95% being singletons. Material for sequencing was naive CD8+ T cells sorted from blood. The origin of the receptors is a man aged 18 to 29 in good health. Both conserved end residues are part of each CDR3. D genes are given only for firm matches. Clone size is shown for a subset of rows, as once, few, many or a class of expanded clone.

len: 17; j_gene: TRBJ2-7; d_gene: TRBD2; abundance: -; v_gene: TRBV11-1; CDR3aa: CASSLGLAGVPLVEQYF; CDR3nt: TGTGCCAGCAGCCTCGGACTAGCGGGGGTCCCCCTCGTGGAGCAGTACTTC
len: 14; j_gene: TRBJ2-3; d_gene: TRBD2; abundance: once; v_gene: TRBV30; CDR3aa: CAWSVLAGEDTQYF; CDR3nt: TGTGCCTGGAGTGTACTAGCGGGAGAAGATACGCAGTATTTT
len: 16; j_gene: TRBJ2-3; d_gene: TRBD2; abundance: once; v_gene: TRBV18; CDR3aa: CASSRLAGGVADTQYF; CDR3nt: TGTGCCAGCTCACGACTAGCGGGAGGAGTAGCAGATACGCAGTATTTT
len: 13; j_gene: TRBJ1-1; d_gene: -; abundance: -; v_gene: TRBV11-3; CDR3aa: CASSLVEGAEAFF; CDR3nt: TGTGCCAGCAGCTTGGTTGAGGGGGCTGAAGCTTTCTTT
len: 18; j_gene: TRBJ1-2; d_gene: -; abundance: -; v_gene: TRBV28; CDR3aa: CASSLGAREAWVIYGYTF; CDR3nt: TGTGCCAGCAGTCTAGGGGCGAGGGAGGCCTGGGTTATCTATGGCTACACCTTC
len: 17; j_gene: TRBJ2-5; d_gene: -; abundance: -; v_gene: TRBV7-9; CDR3aa: CASSLGAEGWYQETQYF; CDR3nt: TGTGCCAGCAGCTTAGGTGCTGAGGGTTGGTACCAAGAGACCCAGTACTTC
len: 15; j_gene: TRBJ2-7; d_gene: -; abundance: -; v_gene: TRBV11-2; CDR3aa: CASSSSEGLAYEQYF; CDR3nt: TGTGCCAGCAGCTCATCTGAAGGGCTGGCCTACGAGCAGTACTTC
len: 15; j_gene: TRBJ1-1; d_gene: TRBD1; abundance: -; v_gene: TRBV6-1; CDR3aa: CASSEETGEDTEAFF; CDR3nt: TGTGCCAGCAGTGAAGAAACAGGGGAGGACACTGAAGCTTTCTTT
len: 15; j_gene: TRBJ2-5; d_gene: -; abundance: -; v_gene: TRBV27; CDR3aa: CASSLVGGGVETQYF; CDR3nt: TGTGCCAGCAGTTTAGTGGGAGGGGGCGTAGAGACCCAGTACTTC
len: 13; j_gene: TRBJ2-7; d_gene: -; abundance: -; v_gene: TRBV5-4; CDR3aa: CASRRGDGYEQYF; CDR3nt: TGTGCCAGCCGCAGGGGGGACGGGTACGAGCAGTACTTC
len: 15; j_gene: TRBJ2-7; d_gene: TRBD1; abundance: -; v_gene: TRBV27; CDR3aa: CASSPGTGISYEQYF; CDR3nt: TGTGCCAGCAGTCCCGGGACAGGGATCTCCTACGAGCAGTACTTC
len: 13; j_gene: TRBJ1-4; d_gene: -; abundance: few; v_gene: TRBV30; CDR3aa: CAWSVRVDEKLFF; CDR3nt: TGTGCCTGGAGTGTACGGGTGGATGAAAAACTGTTTTTT
len: 14; j_gene: TRBJ1-2; d_gene: -; abundance: -; v_gene: TRBV27; CDR3aa: CASSLSTGAYGYTF; CDR3nt: TGTGCCAGCAGTTTATCGACGGGGGCCTATGGCTACACCTTC
len: 14; j_gene: TRBJ2-7; d_gene: -; abundance: -; v_gene: TRBV15; CDR3aa: CATRARDSPYEQYF; CDR3nt: TGTGCCACCAGGGCGCGGGACAGCCCCTACGAGCAGTACTTC
len: 14; j_gene: TRBJ1-1; d_gene: TRBD1; abundance: -; v_gene: TRBV2; CDR3aa: CASRPTGEGTEAFF; CDR3nt: TGTGCCAGCAGACCCACAGGGGAGGGCACTGAAGCTTTCTTT
len: 19; j_gene: TRBJ2-7; d_gene: TRBD1; abundance: -; v_gene: TRBV4-3; CDR3aa: CASSQVRTGEWTGAYEQYF; CDR3nt: TGCGCCAGCAGCCAAGTTAGGACAGGGGAATGGACTGGGGCCTACGAGCAGTACTTC
len: 14; j_gene: TRBJ2-7; d_gene: -; abundance: -; v_gene: TRBV10-3; CDR3aa: CAISADRDTYEQYF; CDR3nt: TGTGCCATCAGTGCGGACAGAGACACCTACGAGCAGTACTTC
len: 13; j_gene: TRBJ2-7; d_gene: -; abundance: -; v_gene: TRBV6-5; CDR3aa: CASSLALSYEQYF; CDR3nt: TGTGCCAGCAGTTTGGCACTGTCCTACGAGCAGTACTTC
len: 14; j_gene: TRBJ2-7; d_gene: -; abundance: -; v_gene: TRBV4-3; CDR3aa: CASSYGTGDYEQYF; CDR3nt: TGCGCCAGCAGCTACGGGACCGGGGACTACGAGCAGTACTTC
len: 15; j_gene: TRBJ1-2; d_gene: TRBD1; abundance: -; v_gene: TRBV7-8; CDR3aa: CASSLVKGGEYGYTF; CDR3nt: TGTGCCAGCAGCTTAGTGAAAGGGGGCGAATATGGCTACACCTTC
len: 13; j_gene: TRBJ2-5; d_gene: -; abundance: -; v_gene: TRBV10-2; CDR3aa: CASSDGVLETQYF; CDR3nt: TGCGCCAGCAGTGACGGGGTTTTAGAGACCCAGTACTTC
len: 14; j_gene: TRBJ1-3; d_gene: -; abundance: -; v_gene: TRBV28; CDR3aa: CASTAPSSGNTIYF; CDR3nt: TGTGCCAGCACCGCTCCCTCCTCTGGAAACACCATATATTTT
len: 14; j_gene: TRBJ2-7; d_gene: -; abundance: -; v_gene: TRBV4-1; CDR3aa: CASSPRERSYEQYF; CDR3nt: TGCGCCAGCAGCCCTCGGGAGCGCTCCTACGAGCAGTACTTC
len: 15; j_gene: TRBJ2-3; d_gene: -; abundance: -; v_gene: TRBV4-3; CDR3aa: CASSQEYATFDTQYF; CDR3nt: TGCGCCAGCAGCCAAGAATACGCGACCTTTGATACGCAGTATTTT
len: 14; j_gene: TRBJ1-6; d_gene: -; abundance: -; v_gene: TRBV27; CDR3aa: CASSNGIYNSPLHF; CDR3nt: TGTGCCAGCAGTAACGGGATCTATAATTCACCCCTCCACTTT
len: 14; j_gene: TRBJ2-7; d_gene: -; abundance: -; v_gene: TRBV4-3; CDR3aa: CASSQDLFFDEQYF; CDR3nt: TGCGCCAGCAGCCAAGACCTGTTCTTTGACGAGCAGTACTTC
len: 14; j_gene: TRBJ1-2; d_gene: -; abundance: -; v_gene: TRBV7-8; CDR3aa: CASSLGTGLYGYTF; CDR3nt: TGTGCCAGCAGCTTAGGAACAGGTCTTTATGGCTACACCTTC
len: 13; j_gene: TRBJ1-5; d_gene: TRBD1; abundance: -; v_gene: TRBV19; CDR3aa: CASSRGAYQPQHF; CDR3nt: TGTGCCAGTTCCAGGGGGGCCTATCAGCCCCAGCATTTT
len: 17; j_gene: TRBJ2-5; d_gene: TRBD2; abundance: -; v_gene: TRBV2; CDR3aa: CASSERVMRETRETQYF; CDR3nt: TGTGCCAGCAGTGAAAGGGTAATGCGGGAGACCCGGGAGACCCAGTACTTC
len: 14; j_gene: TRBJ2-3; d_gene: -; abundance: once; v_gene: TRBV19; CDR3aa: CASSPVGVGDTQYF; CDR3nt: TGTGCCAGTAGTCCTGTGGGAGTTGGAGATACGCAGTATTTT
len: 14; j_gene: TRBJ1-4; d_gene: -; abundance: -; v_gene: TRBV5-1; CDR3aa: CASSANSDNEKLFF; CDR3nt: TGCGCCAGCAGCGCAAACAGTGACAATGAAAAACTGTTTTTT
len: 15; j_gene: TRBJ2-2; d_gene: -; abundance: -; v_gene: TRBV27; CDR3aa: CASSLLAVGTGELFF; CDR3nt: TGTGCCAGCAGTTTGCTAGCTGTCGGCACCGGGGAGCTGTTTTTT
len: 13; j_gene: TRBJ1-2; d_gene: TRBD1; abundance: -; v_gene: TRBV10-3; CDR3aa: CAVLGQGNYGYTF; CDR3nt: TGTGCCGTTCTGGGACAGGGTAATTATGGCTACACCTTC
len: 14; j_gene: TRBJ2-7; d_gene: -; abundance: -; v_gene: TRBV19; CDR3aa: CASSIRGFTNEQYF; CDR3nt: TGTGCCAGTAGTATCCGAGGGTTTACTAACGAGCAGTACTTC
len: 16; j_gene: TRBJ2-4; d_gene: -; abundance: -; v_gene: TRBV13; CDR3aa: CASSLRGWGAKNIQYF; CDR3nt: TGTGCCAGCAGCTTAAGGGGATGGGGAGCCAAAAACATTCAGTACTTC
len: 14; j_gene: TRBJ1-2; d_gene: -; abundance: -; v_gene: TRBV6-4; CDR3aa: CASRALGGDGGYTF; CDR3nt: TGTGCCAGCAGAGCCCTAGGTGGGGATGGAGGCTACACCTTC
len: 15; j_gene: TRBJ1-2; d_gene: -; abundance: few; v_gene: TRBV2; CDR3aa: CASSEGASEVYGYTF; CDR3nt: TGTGCCAGCAGTGAAGGGGCCTCCGAAGTATATGGCTACACCTTC
len: 12; j_gene: TRBJ1-1; d_gene: TRBD1; abundance: -; v_gene: TRBV6-5; CDR3aa: CATQGVYTEAFF; CDR3nt: TGTGCCACGCAGGGGGTGTACACTGAAGCTTTCTTT
len: 13; j_gene: TRBJ2-7; d_gene: -; abundance: -; v_gene: TRBV4-3; CDR3aa: CASSQDRPYEQYF; CDR3nt: TGCGCCAGCAGCCAAGATCGGCCATACGAGCAGTACTTC
len: 12; j_gene: TRBJ2-7; d_gene: -; abundance: -; v_gene: TRBV5-4; CDR3aa: CASSSEPHEQYF; CDR3nt: TGTGCCAGCAGTTCCGAGCCACACGAGCAGTACTTC
len: 18; j_gene: TRBJ2-1; d_gene: -; abundance: -; v_gene: TRBV10-3; CDR3aa: CAISETDNPSSSYNEQFF; CDR3nt: TGTGCCATCAGTGAGACGGACAACCCTAGTAGCTCCTACAATGAGCAGTTCTTC
len: 11; j_gene: TRBJ2-3; d_gene: -; abundance: -; v_gene: TRBV10-3; CDR3aa: CAIAEMDTQYF; CDR3nt: TGTGCCATCGCCGAGATGGACACGCAGTATTTT
len: 16; j_gene: TRBJ2-2; d_gene: TRBD1; abundance: -; v_gene: TRBV5-4; CDR3aa: CASSWMPGQGFGELFF; CDR3nt: TGTGCCAGCAGCTGGATGCCGGGACAGGGGTTCGGGGAGCTGTTTTTT
len: 15; j_gene: TRBJ2-1; d_gene: TRBD2; abundance: -; v_gene: TRBV7-8; CDR3aa: CASSLLAGAPNEQFF; CDR3nt: TGTGCCAGCAGTCTACTAGCGGGAGCCCCCAATGAGCAGTTCTTC
len: 15; j_gene: TRBJ1-5; d_gene: -; abundance: -; v_gene: TRBV4-1; CDR3aa: CASSQGGSLNQPQHF; CDR3nt: TGCGCCAGCAGCCAGGGGGGGTCCCTCAATCAGCCCCAGCATTTT
len: 15; j_gene: TRBJ2-7; d_gene: TRBD2; abundance: -; v_gene: TRBV7-6; CDR3aa: CASSLLSGVSYEQYF; CDR3nt: TGTGCCAGCAGCTTATTGAGCGGGGTCTCCTACGAGCAGTACTTC
len: 16; j_gene: TRBJ2-2; d_gene: -; abundance: -; v_gene: TRBV28; CDR3aa: CASSSVVRLNTGELFF; CDR3nt: TGTGCCAGCAGCTCTGTGGTTAGGCTGAACACCGGGGAGCTGTTTTTT
len: 16; j_gene: TRBJ2-7; d_gene: TRBD1; abundance: -; v_gene: TRBV2; CDR3aa: CASCPLSGQGSYEQYF; CDR3nt: TGTGCCAGTTGCCCCCTGTCGGGACAGGGCTCCTACGAGCAGTACTTC
len: 17; j_gene: TRBJ1-2; d_gene: TRBD1; abundance: -; v_gene: TRBV15; CDR3aa: CATSSPIDRGAFYGYTF; CDR3nt: TGTGCCACCAGCAGCCCCATAGACAGGGGCGCCTTCTATGGCTACACCTTC
len: 16; j_gene: TRBJ2-7; d_gene: TRBD1; abundance: -; v_gene: TRBV13; CDR3aa: CASSLGGTGPFYEQYF; CDR3nt: TGTGCCAGCAGCTTAGGTGGGACAGGGCCCTTCTACGAGCAGTACTTC
len: 14; j_gene: TRBJ1-1; d_gene: -; abundance: -; v_gene: TRBV9; CDR3aa: CASSAEGVNTEAFF; CDR3nt: TGTGCCAGCAGCGCTGAGGGGGTGAACACTGAAGCTTTCTTT
len: 12; j_gene: TRBJ1-2; d_gene: TRBD1; abundance: -; v_gene: TRBV5-6; CDR3aa: CASSQQGGGYTF; CDR3nt: TGTGCCAGCAGCCAACAGGGGGGTGGCTACACCTTC
len: 15; j_gene: TRBJ2-7; d_gene: TRBD2; abundance: -; v_gene: TRBV10-2; CDR3aa: CASSDPAGEGYEQYF; CDR3nt: TGCGCCAGCAGTGATCCGGCGGGGGAAGGATACGAGCAGTACTTC